Below are 14 T cell receptor beta chains sequenced from a single sample in a study of blood T cell repertoires in COVID-19. TCRdb's copy holds only in-frame clones and misses some; the assay was immunoSEQ multiplex PCR. The sample records roughly 35,000 clones, approximately 90% being singletons. The material sequenced was peripheral blood. The receptors were sampled from a man aged 50-59 years with active or convalescent COVID-19.

The DNA of the CDR3 is TGTGCCAGCAGTTTGGGACAGGGCTCCAATCAGCCCCAGCATTTT. This translates into CASSLGQGSNQPQHF. The chain uses TRBV27 and TRBJ1-5, with 9 nucleotides matching TRBD1. The V and J ends lost 3 bases and 3 bases, in that order; junction bases with no gene match: 3. This CDR3 has 15 amino acids. Germline CDR1 is MNHEY and CDR2 is SMNVEV (reference sequence).

The chain combines TRBV19 with TRBJ2-6, with D tentatively TRBD1 (6 bases). The V gene lost 5 bases and the J gene lost 0 bases, with 20 bases spanning the gap. CDR3 length: 19 residues. The germline V gene has CDR1 LNHDA and CDR2 SQIVND (reference sequence). CDR3 protein: CASSRGHQIQFSGANVLTF. DNA for the CDR3: TGTGCCAGTAGTCGGGGACACCAGATCCAATTCTCTGGGGCCAACGTCCTGACTTTC.

This clone was seen a single time. This sequence joins TRBV28 and TRBJ2-2; possibly TRBD1 for D (5 bases). The CDR3 spans 13 residues. The ends were cut back, 2 bases at V and 7 bases at J, with 8 bases in the middle. CDR1 is MDHEN and CDR2 is SYDVKM in the germline V gene. The CDR3 sequence is CASSLRTNGELFF. The CDR3, as DNA: TGTGCCAGCAGTTTACGGACAAACGGGGAGCTGTTTTTT.

This chain connects TRBV6-2 or TRBV6-3 to TRBJ1-2; TRBD1 is a possible D gene (5 bases). Between the trimmed V and J ends, which lost 6 bases and 4 bases, there was a span of 18 bases. Germline V CDR1 and CDR2: MNHEY, SVGEGT. The CDR3 sequence is 15 residues long. The CDR3, as DNA: TGTGCCAGCAGGCCTGGGGCAGGGATCGCCTATGGCTACACCTTC. This sequence encodes CASRPGAGIAYGYTF.

V is TRBV28 and J is TRBJ1-6, with D possibly matching TRBD1 (6 bases). Germline loops: CDR1 MDHEN, CDR2 SYDVKM. V was trimmed by 8 bases and J by 14 bases, leaving 19 bases between them. This CDR3 contains 13 residues. CDR3 nucleotides: TGTGCCAGCCGGGACATCGGGGGAGGGGCCCTCCACTTT. Protein product: CASRDIGGGALHF.

This chain joins TRBV27 and TRBJ2-2, with 15 nucleotides matching TRBD2. Germline lookup yields CDR1 MNHEY and CDR2 SMNVEV (reference sequence). The CDR3 spans 20 residues. The J segment lost 3 bases and the V segment lost 0 bases, leaving 8 bases of the junction unmatched. CDR3 loop: CASSLSGVGLAGGYTGELFF. CDR3 nucleotides: TGTGCCAGCAGTTTATCTGGTGTAGGACTAGCGGGAGGGTACACCGGGGAGCTGTTTTTT.

The V call is TRBV5-8, the J call TRBJ2-7; 12 bases agree with TRBD2. V lost 0 bases, J lost 2 bases, and 3 bases stayed unmatched. The CDR3 totals 16 residues. Germline V lookup: CDR1 SGHTS, CDR2 YDEGEE. CDR3 coding DNA: TGTGCCAGCAGCTTGGGGACTAGCGGGGATGCCTACGAGCAGTACTTC. Translated: CASSLGTSGDAYEQYF. The variable domain in full, completed from reference TRBV5-8 and TRBJ2-7, reads EAGVTQSPTHLIKTRGQQATLRCSPISGHTSVYWYQQALGLGLQFLLWYDEGEERNRGNFPPRFSGRQFPNYSSELNVNALELEDSALYLCASSLGTSGDAYEQYFGPGTRLTVT.

The V gene is TRBV27, the J gene TRBJ2-1; D gene unclear. V was clipped by 3 bases and J by 9 bases, with 6 bases between them. Per germline, CDR1 MNHEY and CDR2 SMNVEV (reference sequence). The CDR3 is 11 amino acids. The CDR3 loop reads CASSFNSEQFF. The CDR3 DNA is TGTGCCAGCAGTTTTAATTCTGAGCAGTTCTTC.

The sample holds one count of this clone. V usage is TRBV21-1 and J usage is TRBJ2-5; the table's D call TRBD1 went unverified against the DNA. TRBV21-1 represents a pseudogene. CDR3 size: 14 residues. CDR3 DNA: TGTGCCAGCAGCAGTCACAGGGCGTACGAGACCCAGTACTTC. Amino acid sequence: CASSSHRAYETQYF.

The chain has TRBV11-2 and TRBJ2-1, with a weak D call TRBD1 (7 bases). Germline V gene data show CDR1 as SGHAT and CDR2 as FQNNGV. Trimming took off 1 base at V and 8 bases at J, with 21 bases between the two ends. The CDR3 is 17 amino acids. The CDR3 DNA is TGTGCCAGCAGCTTAGGTATCCAGGGGGGCCTTCGGGATGAGCAGTTCTTC. Protein sequence: CASSLGIQGGLRDEQFF.

The rearrangement uses TRBV7-8 and TRBJ2-7, with D maybe TRBD1 (7 bases). The CDR3 is 15 residues long. Trimming took off 5 bases at V and 0 bases at J, with 14 bases between the two ends. CDR1 is SGHVS, CDR2 FQNEAQ, per germline. The CDR3 here is CASSPAGQNSYEQYF. Here the CDR3 DNA reads TGTGCCAGCAGCCCTGCGGGACAGAACTCCTACGAGCAGTACTTC.

CDR3 DNA sequence: TGTGCCACCAGTGACAATAGCGGGATAGGGGCCAACACCGGGGAGCTGTTTTTT. As protein: CATSDNSGIGANTGELFF. This sequence joins TRBV24-1 and TRBJ2-2, with 8 nucleotides matching TRBD2. V lost 4 bases and J lost 2; bases outside the gene matches: 11. This CDR3 is built from 18 residues. In germline, CDR1 is KGHDR, CDR2 SFDVKD.

The V call is TRBV19, the J call TRBJ1-5; D is undetermined. The CDR3 totals 13 residues. The V end lost 2 bases, the J end lost 2 bases, and 4 bases lay between the germline ends. CDR1 and CDR2 from the germline V gene are LNHDA and SQIVND (reference sequence). The CDR3 DNA reads TGTGCCAGTAGTATATTAGGCAATCAGCCCCAGCATTTT. This codes for CASSILGNQPQHF.

The chain employs TRBV6-6 and TRBJ1-5, with TRBD1 matching 7 bases. The ends lost 7 bases at V and 2 bases at J; junction bases unmatched: 8. The CDR3 has 15 amino acids. Germline CDR1 is MNHNY and CDR2 is SVGAGI (reference sequence). CDR3: CASNDREGGNQPQHF. CDR3 bases: TGTGCCAGCAACGACAGGGAAGGTGGCAATCAGCCCCAGCATTTT.